What follows are 16 T cell receptor beta chains derived from one specimen sequenced in a study of blood T cell repertoires in COVID-19. Some clones are missing from TCRdb's copy, which holds only in-frame ones; the method was immunoSEQ multiplex PCR. Here the sample spans about 18,000 clones, roughly four fifths being singletons. The sample comprised peripheral blood. The receptors here all came from a man between 40 and 49 years old with active or convalescent COVID-19.

The chain has TRBV9 and TRBJ2-1; possibly TRBD2 for D (5 bases). V was shortened by 2 bases and J by 0 bases, with 6 bases between the two germline ends. The CDR3 spans 14 residues. Germline assignment: CDR1 SGDLS and CDR2 YYNGEE. The CDR3 spells CASSVGSSYNEQFF. In nucleotides, the CDR3 is TGTGCCAGCAGCGTGGGGAGCTCCTACAATGAGCAGTTCTTC.

The J gene is TRBJ1-4, the V gene TRBV29-1, with a weak D call TRBD1 (5 bases). Trimming pared 6 bases from V and 3 bases from J, leaving 11 bases between. Germline assignment: CDR1 SQVTM and CDR2 ANQGSEA. There are 13 residues in the CDR3. CDR3 loop: CSVCRAANEKLFF. CDR3 DNA: TGCAGCGTCTGCAGGGCGGCTAATGAAAAACTGTTTTTT.

This clone appeared a few times. This sequence joins TRBV6-2 or TRBV6-3 and TRBJ2-7; D is unresolved. Trimming stripped 0 bases from V and 9 bases from J, with 21 bases between. In germline, CDR1 is MNHEY, CDR2 SVGEGT. The CDR3 covers 16 residues. Written as DNA, the CDR3 is TGTGCCAGCAGTTACTCGGAGAGTTTTCTCTACGTCGGGCAGTACTTC. Translated: CASSYSESFLYVGQYF.

This clone has only one observation. CDR3 sequence (DNA): TGTGCCAGCAGTTCCGGGACTAACTATGGCTACACCTTC. It translates to CASSSGTNYGYTF. The chain is built from TRBV6-5 and TRBJ1-2; D is unresolved. V lost 4 bases to trimming and J lost 0 bases, with 6 bases between them. Germline assignment: CDR1 MNHEY and CDR2 SVGAGI. This CDR3 region has 13 residues.

This sequence joins TRBV6-1 and TRBJ1-5; TRBD1 agrees at 9 bases. V trimming: 3 bases; J trimming: 8 bases; junction bases outside the gene matches: 2. Germline V CDR1 and CDR2: MNHNS, SASEGT. CDR3 size: 13 residues. CDR3 bases: TGTGCCAGCAGTGAGACAGGGGGTGAGCCCCAGCATTTT. It yields the protein CASSETGGEPQHF.

V gene TRBV14 combines with J gene TRBJ1-2, with 7 positions matching TRBD1. V was clipped by 0 bases and J by 5 bases; unmatched bases: 6. Per the germline V gene, CDR1 is SGHDN and CDR2 is FVKESK. CDR3 length: 15 residues. The CDR3: CASSQDGRGKYGYTF. CDR3 nucleotide sequence: TGTGCCAGCAGCCAAGATGGCAGGGGGAAGTATGGCTACACCTTC.

This chain joins TRBV5-1 and TRBJ2-1; 7 bases are a match to TRBD1. This CDR3 comprises 14 residues. The V and J ends lost 1 base and 9 bases, in that order; junction bases with no gene match: 7. Germline CDR1 reads SGHRS; CDR2 reads YFSETQ. As DNA, the CDR3 is TGCGCCAGCAGCTTGCCCGACAGGGAAAGTGAGCAGTTCTTC. Its protein is CASSLPDRESEQFF.

The genes are TRBV10-3 and TRBJ2-3, with 8 bases matching TRBD1. CDR3 length equals 15 residues. The V and J ends lost 4 bases and 2 bases, in that order; junction bases with no gene match: 5. Germline V gene lookup returns CDR1 ENHRY and CDR2 SYGVKD. The CDR3 DNA is TGTGCCATCAGTGGGGGACAGGTCAACACAGATACGCAGTATTTT. Translating gives CAISGGQVNTDTQYF.

V is TRBV9 and J is TRBJ2-1; 8 bases map to TRBD2. V lost 4 bases and J lost 6; bases outside the gene matches: 6. The CDR3 is made up of 14 amino acids. Germline values: CDR1 SGDLS, CDR2 YYNGEE. The CDR3 region is CASSSRGGPNEQFF. CDR3 coding DNA: TGTGCCAGCAGCTCACGCGGGGGGCCCAATGAGCAGTTCTTC.

This chain links TRBV7-2 with TRBJ2-1; TRBD1 matches 8 bases. Germline lookup yields CDR1 SGHTA and CDR2 FQGNSA. The CDR3 spans 14 residues. The ends lost 8 bases at V and 7 bases at J; junction bases unmatched: 10. The CDR3 sequence is CASVIGQGFNEQFF. The CDR3 DNA reads as TGTGCCAGCGTCATCGGACAGGGCTTTAATGAGCAGTTCTTC.

The chain carries TRBV18 and TRBJ2-3; 7 nucleotides align to TRBD1. Germline CDR1 KGHSH, CDR2 LQKENI. The CDR3 covers 16 residues. The V segment lost 0 bases and the J segment 0 bases; nucleotides outside the gene matches: 3. CDR3: CASSPPMGQSTDTQYF. For the CDR3, the DNA is TGTGCCAGCTCACCACCGATGGGACAGAGCACAGATACGCAGTATTTT.

In its sample, this clone was seen a few times. The chain combines TRBV7-6 with TRBJ1-4; D unclear. CDR3 length: 15 amino acids. Germline CDR1 and CDR2: SGHVS and FNYEAQ. Deletions cut 1 base from V and 1 base from J, with 7 bases between. CDR3 coding DNA: TGTGCCAGCAGCTTAGGGCTGGTAACTAATGAAAAACTGTTTTTT. Translating it yields CASSLGLVTNEKLFF.

This clone was counted a single time. The CDR3 coding sequence is TGTGCCAGCAGTTACTCGGGGCGGACTACTCCCTACGAGCAGTACTTC. Translation gives CASSYSGRTTPYEQYF. V is TRBV6-5 and J is TRBJ2-7, with D tentatively TRBD2 (6 bases). V shed 0 bases and J shed 2 bases, with 14 bases lying between them. The CDR3 consists of 16 residues. Looked up from germline, CDR1 is MNHEY and CDR2 is SVGAGI.

The gene calls are TRBV5-1 and TRBJ2-1, with D uncertain. In germline, CDR1 is SGHRS, CDR2 YFSETQ. The V end lost 4 bases, the J end lost 4 bases, and 15 bases lay between the germline ends. The CDR3 is made up of 15 amino acids. Here the CDR3 reads CASSPGAYIYNEQFF. As DNA, the CDR3 is TGCGCCAGCAGCCCCGGAGCTTATATTTACAATGAGCAGTTCTTC.

The CDR3 coding sequence is TGTGCCACCAGCAGAGATGGGGGGTCCTCCTACAATGAGCAGTTCTTC. Translated, it gives CATSRDGGSSYNEQFF. The rearrangement joins TRBV15 to TRBJ2-1, with D perhaps matching TRBD2 (6 bases). Trimming left V 0 bases short and J 0 bases short, with 9 bases between. CDR3 length: 16 amino acids. The germline gives CDR1 LNHNV, CDR2 YYDKDF (reference sequence).

The J gene is TRBJ1-2, the V gene TRBV10-3, with 8 bases fitting TRBD1. The CDR3 contains 15 residues. CDR1 is ENHRY and CDR2 is SYGVKD in the germline V gene. J was trimmed by 8 bases and V by 2 bases; bases with no gene match: 10. The CDR3 spells CAISEGQGTTRGYTF. The DNA of the CDR3 is TGTGCCATCAGTGAGGGACAGGGTACAACGCGAGGCTACACCTTC.